The clone carrying this T cell receptor beta chain was seen more than once but under ten times. The donors, healthy Caucasians from Russia, were aged roughly 6 to 100. Total RNA was isolated from each sample in quantities of at least 5 micrograms. The sample belongs to a study of blood T cells in healthy people across ages. With a J-beta primer mix and a sample-barcoded 5' primer, a second PCR ran about 6 to 11 cycles. Each cDNA molecule, via a template-switch adaptor with 12 random nucleotides, was tagged. A single record per CDR3 protein comes from TCRdb applying MiXCR to the 5' RACE reads. The repertoire holds approximately 2,000,000 distinct CDR3 sequences, with roughly 43% as singletons. CDR1 and CDR2 from the germline V gene are SQVTM and ANQGSEA. This CDR3 is 14 amino acids long.

The rearrangement joins TRBV29-1 to TRBJ1-4, with D possibly matching TRBD1 (5 bases). Input material: blood. This sequence originates from a human donor in good health. CDR3 amino acids: CILTENATNEKLFF. The DNA of the CDR3 is TGCATCTTGACAGAAAATGCAACTAATGAAAAACTGTTTTTT. The full variable domain, rest sourced from reference TRBV29-1 and TRBJ1-4, is SAVISQKPSRDICQRGTSLTIQCQVDSQVTMMFWYRQQPGQSLTLIATANQGSEATYESGFVIDKFPISRPNLTFSTLTVSNMSPEDSSIYLCILTENATNEKLFFGSGTQLSVL.